This T cell receptor (beta chain) came from a study of tissue T cells after allogeneic stem cell transplantation. Study-wide results and limits: In patients and mice, blood and spleen missed much of tissue repertoire.

Libraries were prepared by immunoSEQ multiplex PCR; TCRdb keeps only in-frame clonotypes and omits some of them. The sample yields 4,500 to 5,500 clones, 45% to 50% seen once. This CDR3 region has 11 residues. Trimming removed 2 bases from V and 9 bases from J, with 8 bases in between. Looked up from germline, CDR1 is KGHPV and CDR2 is FQNQEV (reference sequence). This clone was picked up a small number of times. Its antigen is undetermined. Mouse names are used for the genes. The CDR3 is cut off 1 residue early in the read; its end comes from the germline J gene. The time point denotes: mouse harvest day 14 after allogeneic transplant. The graft held 10^6 splenic CD5+ T cells and 10^7 T-cell-depleted bone marrow cells.

Sequenced sample: gut tissue. This chain uses TRBV26 with TRBJ2-7; no reliable D call. This receptor was obtained from a female BALB/c mouse given C57BL/6 T cells with graft-versus-host disease after an allogeneic hematopoietic cell transplant. The CDR3 spells CASSLPGLQYF. Incomplete CDR3 DNA: TGTGCCAGCAGTCTGCCCGGGCTACAGTAC.